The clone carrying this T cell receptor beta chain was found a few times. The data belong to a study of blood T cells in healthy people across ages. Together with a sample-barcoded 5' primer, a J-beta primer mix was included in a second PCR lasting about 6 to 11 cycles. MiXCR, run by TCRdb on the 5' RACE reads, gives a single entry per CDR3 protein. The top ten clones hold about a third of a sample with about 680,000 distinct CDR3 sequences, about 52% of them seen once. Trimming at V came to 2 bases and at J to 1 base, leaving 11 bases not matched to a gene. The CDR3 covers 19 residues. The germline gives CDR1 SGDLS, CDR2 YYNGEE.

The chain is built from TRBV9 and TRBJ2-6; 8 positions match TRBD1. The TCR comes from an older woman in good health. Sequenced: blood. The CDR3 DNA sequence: TGTGCCAGCAGCGTGAGGTTAGGACAGGGAAATTCTGGGGCCAACGTCCTGACTTTC. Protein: CASSVRLGQGNSGANVLTF.